This T cell receptor (beta chain) came from a study of PD-1 blockade in classical Hodgkin lymphoma. Background on the study: Patients were dosed intravenously with nivolumab at 3 mg/kg every 2 weeks. General study results and limits: By cycle point C4D1, TCR diversity had risen significantly in CD4+ cells (but not CD8+ cells). Baseline diversity in complete responders resembled that of newly diagnosed patients.

The junction had 9 bases not matched to a gene; V was cut back by 5 bases and J by 5 bases. From germline, CDR1 is MNHEY and CDR2 SVGAGI. This CDR3 spans 15 amino acids. Remarks on this clone: As yet, its antigen is unknown.

TCRdb's copy holds only in-frame clones and misses some; the assay was immunoSEQ multiplex PCR. The sample lists tens of thousands of clones, approximately 94% occurring once. The time point here: cycle 4 day 1 (C4D1), after more than five weeks of nivolumab. The patients all showed relapse after autologous stem cell transplantation, while their brentuximab vedotin exposure varied. Complete response, partial response or progressive disease constituted the best response categories observed. This sequence originates from a human donor with classical Hodgkin lymphoma. The source was peripheral blood mononuclear cells (PBMCs), collected before the fourth cycle of nivolumab. V gene TRBV6-5 combines with J gene TRBJ1-2; 9 bases are a match to TRBD1. CDR3 sequence: CASSHLQGAAYGYTF. CDR3 nucleotides: TGTGCCAGCAGTCATCTACAGGGGGCCGCTTATGGCTACACCTTC.